The T cell receptor beta chain described here comes from a study of T cells expressing NK-cell markers. Study background: According to the study, TCR beta repertoires originated from sorted CD3+CD56+NKG2C+, CD3+CD56+NKG2C- and CD3+CD56-NKG2C+ T cells. General observations from the study: A few donors showed these clonotypes also leading the CD3+CD56-NKG2C+ fraction.

The CDR3 consists of 14 residues. Per germline, CDR1 SGHNT and CDR2 YYREEE (reference sequence). 5'RACE template switching built TCR beta cDNA with unique molecular identifiers. Each CDR3 protein gets one entry in TCRdb, which reprocessed the 5' RACE reads and gives no DNA. The table for this sample gives more than 90,000 distinct CDR3 sequences. Concerning this clonotype itself: Its specificity is unknown.

Sequenced sample: blood T cells: a sorted CD56 or NKG2C T cell subset, CD4+ or CD8+ T cells, or bulk PBMC T cells (not recorded which). This sequence originates from a woman aged 18-69 years in good health. This chain links TRBV5-4 with TRBJ2-2; the TCRdb call, TRBD1, lacks DNA for checking. The CDR3 here is CASRRWTGTGELFF. The full variable domain, its missing parts supplied by reference TRBV5-4 and TRBJ2-2, is ETGVTQSPTHLIKTRGQQVTLRCSSQSGHNTVSWYQQALGQGPQFIFQYYREEENGRGNFPPRFSGLQFPNYSSELNVNALELDDSALYLCASRRWTGTGELFFGEGSRLTVL.